These 26 T cell receptor beta chains were all obtained from the same sample, sequenced in a study of blood T cell repertoires in COVID-19. Method: immunoSEQ multiplex PCR; TCRdb's copy keeps in-frame clones and lacks some. The table records about 210,000 clones, 82% of them present only once. Sequenced: peripheral blood. Receptors were obtained from a middle-aged woman with acute or convalescent COVID-19.

This clone was recorded a few times. This chain links TRBV7-8 with TRBJ2-3; 11 bases are shared with TRBD2. Per the germline V gene, CDR1 is SGHVS and CDR2 is FQNEAQ. The CDR3 is made up of 15 amino acids. V shed 4 bases and J 3 bases; nucleotides not matched to a gene: 3. The CDR3 sequence is CASSSSGGKTDTQYF. CDR3 nucleotides: TGTGCCAGCAGCTCTAGCGGGGGGAAGACAGATACGCAGTATTTT.

As for this clone: Other nucleotide sequences from this sample produce the same CDR3. The V gene is TRBV7-8, the J gene TRBJ2-3; 12 bases align to TRBD2. Germline V gene sequence: CDR1 SGHVS, CDR2 FQNEAQ. The CDR3 has 16 amino acids. Unmatched junction bases numbered 3, after V lost 5 bases and J lost 0 bases. The CDR3 protein is CASSPLAGGSTDTQYF. CDR3 coding DNA: TGTGCCAGCAGCCCCCTAGCGGGGGGGAGCACAGATACGCAGTATTTT.

The chain employs TRBV3-1 (or the pseudogene TRBV3-2) and TRBJ1-5; a possible D gene is TRBD1 (6 bases). Trimming took off 2 bases at V and 3 bases at J, with 11 bases between the two ends. This CDR3 has 15 residues. Germline loops: CDR1 LGHDT, CDR2 YNNKEL (reference sequence). The DNA of the CDR3 is TGTGCCAGCAGCCAAACAGGGCCCTCCAATCAGCCCCAGCATTTT. Its translation is CASSQTGPSNQPQHF.

The chain employs TRBV25-1 and TRBJ2-5; TRBD1 aligns across 7 bases. Germline CDR1 MGHDK, CDR2 SYGVNS. The CDR3 is made up of 13 amino acids. J was trimmed by 7 bases and V by 4 bases; bases with no gene match: 6. The CDR3 sequence: CASSAQGKMTQYF. For the CDR3, the DNA is TGTGCCAGCAGTGCACAGGGGAAGATGACCCAGTACTTC.

V is TRBV2 and J is TRBJ1-2; 7 bases are a match to TRBD1. CDR3 size: 16 residues. With V trimmed by 7 bases and J by 6 bases, 17 bases remained unmatched. Germline V CDR1 and CDR2: SNHLY, FYNNEI. The CDR3 here is CASNQPGTDLLDGYTF. In DNA form, the CDR3 reads TGTGCCAGCAACCAACCTGGGACAGATTTATTGGATGGCTACACCTTC.

The chain couples TRBV6-5 to TRBJ1-2; TRBD1 matches at 7 bases. The germline V gene has CDR1 MNHEY and CDR2 SVGAGI. V lost 4 bases and J lost 4; bases outside the gene matches: 9. The length of the CDR3 is 15 residues. CDR3 loop: CASSSIRGVGYGYTF. The CDR3 nucleotides are TGTGCCAGCAGTTCGATCAGGGGGGTCGGCTATGGCTACACCTTC.

The chain recombines TRBV2 with TRBJ1-5, with 12 bases matching TRBD1. V lost 7 bases and J lost 5; bases outside the gene matches: 6. The CDR3 is made up of 15 amino acids. CDR1 SNHLY and CDR2 FYNNEI come from the germline V gene. Here the CDR3 DNA reads TGTGCCAGCAATCCCGGGACAGGGGGCGATCAGCCCCAGCATTTT. Protein product: CASNPGTGGDQPQHF.

The chain joins TRBV3-1 (or the pseudogene TRBV3-2) to TRBJ2-7; TRBD2 matches 13 bases. The junction had 6 bases not matched to a gene; V was cut back by 3 bases and J by 13 bases. Germline loops: CDR1 LGHDT, CDR2 YNNKEL (reference sequence). The CDR3 sequence is 13 residues long. The CDR3 region is CASSQETSGGLYF. Here the CDR3 DNA reads TGTGCCAGCAGCCAGGAGACTAGCGGGGGGCTTTACTTC.

This chain joins TRBV5-6 and TRBJ1-1, with D possibly TRBD1 on 5 matching bases. Germline CDR1 and CDR2: SGHDT and YYEEEE. V lost 2 bases and J 4 bases, leaving 6 bases between the germline ends. This CDR3 comprises 12 residues. In nucleotides, the CDR3 is TGTGCCAGCAGCTTCGGGGGCACTGAAGCTTTCTTT. Residues: CASSFGGTEAFF. The full variable domain, its missing parts supplied by reference TRBV5-6 and TRBJ1-1, is DAGVTQSPTHLIKTRGQQVTLRCSPKSGHDTVSWYQQALGQGPQFIFQYYEEEERQRGNFPDRFSGHQFPNYSSELNVNALLLGDSALYLCASSFGGTEAFFGQGTRLTVV.

This chain links TRBV4-2 with TRBJ2-2, with TRBD2 identical over 10 bases. With V trimmed by 7 bases and J by 4 bases, 18 bases remained unmatched. This CDR3 is built from 19 residues. The germline gives CDR1 LGHNA, CDR2 YNFKEQ. CDR3 bases: TGTGCCAGCACTAAAAGAGGGGAACTAGCGGGAAGGGTCACCGGGGAGCTGTTTTTT. It yields the protein CASTKRGELAGRVTGELFF.

This clone was seen a single time. The chain is built from TRBV11-2 and TRBJ2-2; 7 bases fit TRBD1. This CDR3 contains 15 residues. Looked up from germline, CDR1 is SGHAT and CDR2 is FQNNGV. V trimming: 4 bases; J trimming: 6 bases; junction bases outside the gene matches: 8. CDR3 bases: TGTGCCAGCAGCTATACCCGAGGGGGCCCCGGGGAGCTGTTTTTT. Translating it yields CASSYTRGGPGELFF. The full variable domain, rest sourced from reference TRBV11-2 and TRBJ2-2, is EAGVAQSPRYKIIEKRQSVAFWCNPISGHATLYWYQQILGQGPKLLIQFQNNGVVDDSQLPKDRFSAERLKGVDSTLKIQPAKLEDSAVYLCASSYTRGGPGELFFGEGSRLTVL.

This rearrangement joins TRBV5-1 to TRBJ1-5; D gene uncertain. Trimming pared 4 bases from V and 15 bases from J, leaving 14 bases between. This CDR3 is built from 11 residues. Germline V gene lookup returns CDR1 SGHRS and CDR2 YFSETQ. This CDR3 reads CASSLGPLRHF. CDR3 sequence (DNA): TGCGCCAGCAGCCTTGGGCCTCTTAGGCATTTT.

The gene calls are TRBV30 and TRBJ2-2, with 10 bases identical to TRBD1. Germline V gives CDR1 GTSNPN, CDR2 SVGIG (reference sequence). The junction had 4 bases not matched to a gene; V was cut back by 5 bases and J by 7 bases. The CDR3 consists of 13 residues. The CDR3 sequence: CAWGQGVVGELFF. Written as DNA, the CDR3 is TGTGCCTGGGGACAGGGGGTGGTCGGGGAGCTGTTTTTT.

This chain joins TRBV27 and TRBJ2-1; D is perhaps TRBD2 (6 bases). The CDR3 spans 12 residues. Trimming pared 3 bases from V and 12 bases from J, leaving 12 bases between. Germline V gene lookup returns CDR1 MNHEY and CDR2 SMNVEV (reference sequence). This CDR3 reads CASSFRGFGQFF. The CDR3 bases are TGTGCCAGCAGTTTTCGGGGGTTCGGGCAGTTCTTC.

V usage is TRBV30 and J usage is TRBJ2-4; D is possibly TRBD2 (5 bases). The CDR3 covers 13 residues. The V gene lost 7 bases and the J gene lost 10 bases, with 20 bases spanning the gap. From germline, CDR1 is GTSNPN and CDR2 SVGIG (reference sequence). The CDR3, as DNA: TGTGCCTCTTACTCTGGACTCTCGGAAATTCAGTACTTC. Translation gives CASYSGLSEIQYF.

The rearrangement links TRBV7-3 to TRBJ2-3; TRBD2 aligns across 9 bases. The length of the CDR3 is 14 residues. Looked up from germline, CDR1 is SGHTA and CDR2 is FQGTGA. The V segment lost 6 bases and the J segment 4 bases; nucleotides outside the gene matches: 5. CDR3 protein: CASSPGLAPDTQYF. CDR3 DNA: TGTGCCAGCAGTCCGGGACTAGCTCCAGATACGCAGTATTTT.

The V call is TRBV5-6, the J call TRBJ1-5; 8 nucleotides match TRBD1. V was pared by 2 bases and J by 3 bases, with 10 bases of the junction left unmatched. The CDR3 runs 17 residues. In germline, CDR1 is SGHDT, CDR2 YYEEEE. The DNA for the CDR3 is TGTGCCAGCAGCTTAAACAGGGGGATGGTTAACAATCAGCCCCAGCATTTT. Protein product: CASSLNRGMVNNQPQHF.

This clone was seen a few times. This rearrangement joins TRBV5-1 to TRBJ2-3; tentative D call: TRBD1 (6 bases). There are 16 residues in the CDR3. The ends were cut back, 0 bases at V and 4 bases at J, with 15 bases in the middle. Germline V lookup: CDR1 SGHRS, CDR2 YFSETQ. The CDR3 region is CASSLDLGKGADTQYF. CDR3 nucleotide sequence: TGCGCCAGCAGCTTGGATCTGGGGAAGGGGGCAGATACGCAGTATTTT.

The chain carries TRBV5-1 and TRBJ2-3; no reliable D call. V was clipped by 4 bases and J by 0 bases, with 3 bases between them. CDR1 and CDR2 from the germline V gene are SGHRS and YFSETQ. This CDR3 region has 12 residues. In DNA form, the CDR3 reads TGCGCCAGCAGCCGTAGCACAGATACGCAGTATTTT. This translates into CASSRSTDTQYF.

This clone appeared a single time. The CDR3 nucleotides read TGTGCCAGCAGTTCGAGCAGGGGGTCCGACTATGGCTACACCTTC. Amino acids: CASSSSRGSDYGYTF. The chain combines TRBV6-5 with TRBJ1-2, with TRBD1 matching over 7 bases. The CDR3 has 15 residues. The V gene's germline CDR1 is MNHEY and CDR2 SVGAGI. V lost 4 bases, J lost 3 bases, and 8 bases stayed unmatched.

This chain connects TRBV6-6 to TRBJ2-6; D is possibly TRBD1 or TRBD2 (6 bases each). The CDR3 spans 18 residues. The V gene lost 5 bases and the J gene lost 1 base, with 18 bases spanning the gap. The germline CDR1 and CDR2 sequences are MNHNY and SVGAGI (reference sequence). CDR3 amino acids: CASSRTASGGSGANVLTF. The CDR3 DNA sequence: TGTGCCAGCAGTCGGACAGCCTCAGGAGGGTCTGGGGCCAACGTCCTGACTTTC.

The chain combines TRBV29-1 with TRBJ2-7, with a weak D call TRBD1 (6 bases). CDR3 length: 12 amino acids. Germline CDR1 and CDR2: SQVTM and ANQGSEA. Trimming cost V 7 bases and J 0 bases, with 10 bases left between them. DNA for the CDR3: TGCAGCGCCGGGGACACCTCCTACGAGCAGTACTTC. Amino acid sequence: CSAGDTSYEQYF.

The chain is built from TRBV6-4 and TRBJ2-1; TRBD2 is a possible D gene (5 bases). Germline values: CDR1 MRHNA, CDR2 SNTAGT. This CDR3 contains 14 residues. V shed 4 bases and J shed 4 bases, with 11 bases lying between them. DNA for the CDR3: TGTGCCAGCAGTGTAGACACGGGGTACAATGAGCAGTTCTTC. This gives the protein CASSVDTGYNEQFF.

This sequence joins TRBV19 and TRBJ2-1; TRBD2 might be the D (7 bases). Trimming stripped 7 bases from V and 9 bases from J, with 19 bases between. The CDR3 has 14 amino acids. Germline values: CDR1 LNHDA, CDR2 SQIVND (reference sequence). CDR3 sequence reads: CASNDAGAVPEQFF. CDR3 bases: TGTGCCAGTAACGACGCGGGGGCGGTTCCTGAGCAGTTCTTC.

V gene TRBV19 combines with J gene TRBJ2-7; D may be TRBD1 (6 bases). Trimming shortened V by 4 bases and J by 3 bases, and 7 bases separated the two germline ends. Germline V gene data show CDR1 as LNHDA and CDR2 as SQIVND (reference sequence). The CDR3 is 12 amino acids. The CDR3 region has the DNA TGTGCCAGTAGTACACAGGGCTACGAGCAGTACTTC. It codes for CASSTQGYEQYF. The whole variable domain, remainder taken from reference TRBV19 and TRBJ2-7, is DGGITQSPKYLFRKEGQNVTLSCEQNLNHDAMYWYRQDPGQGLRLIYYSQIVNDFQKGDIAEGYSVSREKKESFPLTVTSAQKNPTAFYLCASSTQGYEQYFGPGTRLTVT.

The gene calls are TRBV19 and TRBJ1-1; TRBD1 is a possible D gene (5 bases). In germline, CDR1 is LNHDA, CDR2 SQIVND (reference sequence). The CDR3 contains 15 residues. Trimming took 8 bases from V and 5 from J, leaving 21 bases between them. This CDR3 is CASCPKGRSGTEAFF. In DNA, the CDR3 is TGTGCCAGTTGCCCGAAGGGGCGCTCCGGTACTGAAGCTTTCTTT.